The 13 T cell receptor beta chains presented below share a single source sample, sequenced in a study of blood T cell repertoires in COVID-19. TCRdb's table, derived via immunoSEQ multiplex PCR, lists solely in-frame clones and lacks some. The sample lists 180,000 or so clones; 70% to 90% were seen once. Sequenced material: PBMCs or T cells enriched from blood (not recorded which). The receptor set was obtained from a woman aged 45-60 years who had recovered from COVID-19.

The genes are TRBV28 and TRBJ1-6; TRBD1 aligns across 7 bases. Unmatched junction bases numbered 9, after V lost 5 bases and J lost 11 bases. The CDR3 contains 14 residues. Germline V gene sequence: CDR1 MDHEN, CDR2 SYDVKM. CDR3 sequence reads: CASSLRQGWPPLHF. For the CDR3, the DNA is TGTGCCAGCAGTCTTCGACAGGGTTGGCCACCCCTCCACTTT.

This chain uses TRBV5-1 with TRBJ1-5, with 9 positions matching TRBD1. Looked up from germline, CDR1 is SGHRS and CDR2 is YFSETQ. The CDR3 sequence is 14 residues long. V trimming: 5 bases; J trimming: 4 bases; junction bases outside the gene matches: 4. The CDR3 DNA reads TGCGCCAGCAGGCCCGGGACAGGGAATCAGCCCCAGCATTTT. Protein: CASRPGTGNQPQHF.

Written as DNA, the CDR3 is TGTGCCAGCAGCTTAGCGGGACAACTGAACACTGAAGCTTTCTTT. This codes for CASSLAGQLNTEAFF. The V gene is TRBV7-2, the J gene TRBJ1-1, with D possibly TRBD1 on 6 matching bases. Trimming removed 0 bases at V and 0 bases at J, with 8 bases between. The CDR3 runs 15 residues. CDR1 and CDR2 (germline): SGHTA, FQGNSA.

This clone has more than one count but fewer than ten. In nucleotides, the CDR3 is TGTGCCAGCAGCTTGCAGACAGGGCCGAACACTGAAGCTTTCTTT. Residues: CASSLQTGPNTEAFF. This rearrangement joins TRBV7-9 to TRBJ1-1; 7 nucleotides match TRBD1. The CDR3 spans 15 residues. The germline gives CDR1 SEHNR, CDR2 FQNEAQ (reference sequence). V lost 3 bases, J lost 1 base, and 5 bases stayed unmatched.

Only one count was recorded for this clone. The genes are TRBV29-1 and TRBJ2-1; D gene unclear. This CDR3 has 10 amino acids. With 7 bases removed from V and 6 bases from J, the gap between germline ends came to 7 bases. The germline gives CDR1 SQVTM, CDR2 ANQGSEA. CDR3 nucleotide sequence: TGCAGCGCCCCAGGCAATGAGCAGTTCTTC. Translated: CSAPGNEQFF.

This sequence joins TRBV4-1 and TRBJ2-3; D possibly corresponds to TRBD2 (5 bases). Trimming left V 2 bases short and J 0 bases short, with 9 bases between. The CDR3 length is 15 residues. Germline-derived CDR1 and CDR2 are MGHRA and YSYEKL. The CDR3, as DNA: TGCGCCAGCAGCCAAATAGGACTCAGCACAGATACGCAGTATTTT. Residues: CASSQIGLSTDTQYF.

The rearrangement uses TRBV5-1 and TRBJ1-1, with TRBD1 identical over 7 bases. This CDR3 has 12 amino acids. CDR1 and CDR2 from the germline V gene are SGHRS and YFSETQ. J gave up 7 bases and V 6 bases, and 6 bases lay outside the gene matches. This CDR3 is CASNEGAGEAFF. The CDR3 coding sequence is TGCGCCAGCAATGAGGGGGCGGGTGAAGCTTTCTTT.

The rearrangement links TRBV11-3 to TRBJ2-1; a weak D match, TRBD1 (6 bases). From germline, CDR1 is SGHNT and CDR2 YENEEA. Trimming left V 4 bases short and J 6 bases short, with 16 bases between. The CDR3 is made up of 15 amino acids. The CDR3 is CASSSGGQTGNEQFF. CDR3 coding DNA: TGTGCCAGCAGCTCAGGAGGACAGACGGGCAATGAGCAGTTCTTC.

This chain connects TRBV9 to TRBJ1-1, with TRBD1 as a possible D gene (5 bases). The V gene lost 0 bases and the J gene lost 6 bases, with 21 bases spanning the gap. The CDR3 is 17 residues long. The germline V gene has CDR1 SGDLS and CDR2 YYNGEE. As DNA, the CDR3 is TGTGCCAGCAGCGTAGGCTCGGTATGGGGGGACGGCCCTGAAGCTTTCTTT. It translates to CASSVGSVWGDGPEAFF.

V usage is TRBV7-2 and J usage is TRBJ2-7; 11 nucleotides agree with TRBD1. This CDR3 contains 17 residues. With V trimmed by 1 base and J by 1 base, 6 bases remained unmatched. The V gene's germline CDR1 is SGHTA and CDR2 FQGNSA. CDR3: CASSLGTGGLRSYEQYV. The CDR3 nucleotides are TGTGCCAGCAGCTTAGGGACAGGGGGCTTGAGGTCCTACGAGCAGTACGTC.

The chain carries TRBV5-6 and TRBJ1-1; a weak D match, TRBD1 (5 bases). The V gene's germline CDR1 is SGHDT and CDR2 YYEEEE. V lost 1 base to trimming and J lost 1 base, with 14 bases between them. CDR3 length: 16 residues. DNA of the CDR3: TGTGCCAGCAGCTTGCGGGGGGTTACATCGAACACTGAAGCTTTCTTT. Its translation: CASSLRGVTSNTEAFF. The full variable domain, in which reference TRBV5-6 and TRBJ1-1 provide the parts outside the CDR3, is DAGVTQSPTHLIKTRGQQVTLRCSPKSGHDTVSWYQQALGQGPQFIFQYYEEEERQRGNFPDRFSGHQFPNYSSELNVNALLLGDSALYLCASSLRGVTSNTEAFFGQGTRLTVV.

This clone was observed a single time. CDR3 protein: CASSVGQGRTTEAFF. The CDR3 nucleotides are TGTGCCAGCAGCGTGGGACAGGGGAGGACCACTGAAGCTTTCTTT. The rearrangement links TRBV5-6 to TRBJ1-1; 10 bases line up with TRBD1. Germline-derived CDR1 and CDR2 are SGHDT and YYEEEE. CDR3 length equals 15 residues. Unmatched junction bases numbered 7, after V lost 4 bases and J lost 4 bases.

The chain links TRBV19 to TRBJ2-2; no clear D gene. V shed 1 base and J shed 5 bases, with 8 bases lying between them. Germline values: CDR1 LNHDA, CDR2 SQIVND (reference sequence). This CDR3 is built from 14 residues. CDR3 bases: TGTGCCAGTAGTATAGCCCAGGTGACCGGGGAGCTGTTTTTT. Its translation: CASSIAQVTGELFF.